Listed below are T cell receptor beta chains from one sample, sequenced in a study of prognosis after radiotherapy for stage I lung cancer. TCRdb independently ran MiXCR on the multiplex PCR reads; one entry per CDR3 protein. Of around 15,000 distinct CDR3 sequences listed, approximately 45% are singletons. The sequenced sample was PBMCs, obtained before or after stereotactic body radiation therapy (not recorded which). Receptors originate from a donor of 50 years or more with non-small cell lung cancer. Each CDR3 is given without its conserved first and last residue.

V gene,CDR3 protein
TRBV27,ASSLVEGLGGAF
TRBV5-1,ASSLDTNNSPLH
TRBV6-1,ASRFRASYERY
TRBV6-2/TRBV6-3,ASIDNYRYGYT
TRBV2,ASRERSSGANVLT
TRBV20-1,SARDFRNSNQPQH
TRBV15,ATSRVGGGSRNQPQH
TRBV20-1,SARSAKRGTDTQY
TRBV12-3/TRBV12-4,ASSLSNRRDGYT
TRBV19,ASSFPGGPSTDTQY
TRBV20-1,SAGLVASGSENIQY
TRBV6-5,ASSYPQGHGYT
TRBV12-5,ASGDVAGRPLH
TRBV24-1,ATSEQGRKLF
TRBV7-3,ASSLKGTVDQQF
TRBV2,ASSPSGREGEQY
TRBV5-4,ASSLATVGGTDTQY
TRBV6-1,ASSRDPRDTEAF
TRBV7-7,ASSSSFWYSYNEQF
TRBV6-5,ASSYGEASYEQY
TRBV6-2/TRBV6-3,ASSDSGQGLPGGYT
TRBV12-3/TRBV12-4,ASSLDVDSPLH
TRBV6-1,ASSDLGGEQY
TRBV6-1,ASRTSGNTGELF